One sample yielded the 4 T cell receptor beta chains listed below, sequenced in a study of Graves' ophthalmopathy and Graves' hyperthyroidism. The study amplified TCR beta CDR3 regions using RNA transcripts. First-round RT-PCR used HTBI primers; second-round multiplex PCR followed. TCRdb used MiXCR to reprocess the multiplex PCR reads, holding one entry per CDR3 protein. The sample shows some 520,000 distinct CDR3 sequences, approximately 15% of them seen only once. Sample: blood. The receptors were gathered from a woman aged 30 to 39 with Graves' ophthalmopathy.

This clonotype occurred many times. The chain employs TRBV20-1 and TRBJ1-2; D gene uncertain. This CDR3 is 12 amino acids long. With 7 bases removed from V and 3 bases from J, the gap between germline ends came to 12 bases. Per the germline V gene, CDR1 is DFQATT and CDR2 is SNEGSKA (reference sequence). The CDR3 sequence: CSGLNDHYGYTF. CDR3 DNA: TGCAGTGGCCTTAATGACCACTATGGCTACACCTTC.

This clonotype was seen once. This sequence joins TRBV12-3 or TRBV12-4 and TRBJ1-2; possible D gene TRBD1, 6 bases. V was shortened by 5 bases and J by 5 bases, with 18 bases between the two germline ends. The CDR3 spans 15 residues. The CDR3 here is CASSLDRPTLYGYTF. The CDR3 region has the DNA TGTGCCAGCAGTCTCGACAGGCCAACCTTATATGGCTACACCTTC.

The V gene is TRBV6-2 or TRBV6-3, the J gene TRBJ2-2, with TRBD2 identical over 14 bases. Losses at the gene ends were 7 bases for V and 6 bases for J; bases not matched to a gene: 7. The CDR3 spans 16 residues. Germline V gene data show CDR1 as MNHEY and CDR2 as SVGEGT. CDR3 sequence: CASIPRGLAGAGELFF. In DNA, the CDR3 is TGTGCCAGCATTCCCCGGGGACTAGCGGGAGCCGGGGAGCTGTTTTTT.

This clonotype was counted ten times or more. This chain joins TRBV7-2 and TRBJ2-7; TRBD1 agrees at 10 bases. This CDR3 has 16 amino acids. Germline CDR1 SGHTA, CDR2 FQGNSA. V dropped 5 bases and J dropped 4; count of bases not matched to a gene: 11. The CDR3 region is CASSTRDRGGGYEQYF. CDR3 DNA sequence: TGTGCCAGCAGCACAAGGGACAGGGGAGGAGGATACGAGCAGTACTTC.